Reported below is one T cell receptor beta chain. Its cognate antigen is unknown. This sample is drawn from a study of cytomegalovirus exposure and HLA in healthy donors. The CDR3 is 15 residues long. Germline CDR1 is LGHNA and CDR2 is YSLEER. Trimming took 0 bases from V and 7 from J, leaving 13 bases between them. The PCR made use of 60 Vbeta and 13 Jbeta primers. Sequencing used immunoSEQ multiplex PCR; TCRdb keeps in-frame clones, though not all of them. The sample includes fewer than 200,000 clones, about 90% of them seen just once. Findings and caveats of the study: Researchers reported in a later analysis that common viral pathogens appeared linked to several top clusters.

This rearrangement joins TRBV4-3 to TRBJ1-5, with a possible D match to TRBD1 (6 bases). The source material was PBMCs. The TCR was taken from a girl under three years old in good health and CMV-seronegative. In nucleotides, the CDR3 is TGCGCCAGCAGCCAAGATCAAGGGGGTGGACAGCCCCAGCATTTT. Residues: CASSQDQGGGQPQHF.